One sample yielded the 6 T cell receptor beta chains listed below, sequenced in a study of blood T cell repertoires in COVID-19. The repertoire was sequenced with immunoSEQ multiplex PCR; TCRdb's copy has only in-frame clones and lacks some. The table lists 130,000 to 150,000 clones, about 76% of them singletons. Sequencing input: peripheral blood. The receptors shown here come from a woman aged 70-85 years with COVID-19, enrolled during active disease.

As regards this clone: Relative to the germline gene, one junction end is altered; a read error may explain this. The chain recombines TRBV6-1 with TRBJ1-2, with TRBD1 matching over 8 bases. In germline, CDR1 is MNHNS, CDR2 SASEGT. The CDR3 covers 15 residues. CDR3: CASREGTGTNYGYTF. CDR3 DNA sequence: TGTGCCAGCAGGGAAGGGACAGGAACCAACTATGGCTACACCTTC.

This clone was seen a handful of times. J is TRBJ2-1 and V is TRBV11-1; D ambiguous. CDR1 is SGHAT and CDR2 is FQDESV in the germline V gene (reference sequence). The CDR3 loop spans 13 amino acids. The germline V and J ends were trimmed by 3 bases and 5 bases, with 8 bases remaining between them. The CDR3 DNA reads as TGTGCCAGCAGCTTTCGGAGCGACAATGAGCAGTTCTTC. It translates to CASSFRSDNEQFF.

This chain joins TRBV5-4 and TRBJ2-7; D remains unclear. Between the trimmed V and J ends, which lost 3 bases and 0 bases, there was a span of 7 bases. Germline CDR1 reads SGHNT; CDR2 reads YYREEE (reference sequence). This CDR3 is 13 amino acids long. CDR3 sequence: CASSSASSYEQYF. DNA of the CDR3: TGTGCCAGCAGCTCTGCGAGCTCCTACGAGCAGTACTTC.

The V gene is TRBV5-5, the J gene TRBJ1-2; 9 bases are shared with TRBD1. Germline V lookup: CDR1 SGHKS, CDR2 YYEKEE (reference sequence). After removal of 4 bases from V and 6 bases from J, the junction contained 4 bases not matched to a gene. There are 13 residues in the CDR3. The CDR3 sequence: CASSPRQGDGYTF. The CDR3 nucleotides are TGTGCCAGCAGCCCCCGACAGGGGGATGGCTACACCTTC.

This chain uses TRBV4-1 with TRBJ2-7; D may be TRBD1 (6 bases). Germline V gene lookup returns CDR1 MGHRA and CDR2 YSYEKL. The CDR3 length is 14 residues. V was trimmed by 5 bases and J by 1 base, leaving 12 bases between them. The CDR3 region is CASSTTGLSYEQYF. The CDR3 DNA reads as TGCGCCAGCAGCACCACAGGGCTATCCTACGAGCAGTACTTC.

This clone was seen just once. The chain carries TRBV25-1 and TRBJ2-5, with TRBD2 as a possible D gene (6 bases). Trimming removed 8 bases from V and 2 bases from J, with 15 bases in between. From germline, CDR1 is MGHDK and CDR2 SYGVNS. The CDR3 sequence is 14 residues long. The CDR3 sequence is CASHKRGRQETQYF. In nucleotides, the CDR3 is TGTGCCAGCCATAAGCGAGGGAGGCAAGAGACCCAGTACTTC.